This passage covers 2 T cell receptor beta chains from one sample sequenced in a study of CD8 T cells in Susac syndrome. cDNA came from approximately 0.5 to 1 ug RNA primed by random hexamers. Each CDR3 protein is one row after TCRdb ran MiXCR on the immunoSEQ multiplex PCR reads. The table lists around 130,000 distinct CDR3 sequences, roughly 80% of them singletons. The sequenced sample consisted of CD8+ T cells from PBMCs. These receptors were collected from a human donor with multiple sclerosis.

The chain carries TRBV25-1 and TRBJ2-1, with 7 bases matching TRBD1. The CDR3 is 13 amino acids. The germline gives CDR1 MGHDK, CDR2 SYGVNS. After removal of 7 bases from V and 7 bases from J, the junction contained 7 bases not matched to a gene. The CDR3 nucleotides are TGTGCCAGCACGAACTACAGGGGTAATGAGCAGTTCTTC. Residues: CASTNYRGNEQFF. Combining the CDR3 with reference TRBV25-1 and TRBJ2-1 gives the whole variable domain EADIYQTPRYLVIGTGKKITLECSQTMGHDKMYWYQQDPGMELHLIHYSYGVNSTEKGDLSSESTVSRIRTEHFPLTLESARPSHTSQYLCASTNYRGNEQFFGPGTRLTVL.

The genes are TRBV12-3 or TRBV12-4 and TRBJ2-3, with unresolved D. Trimming cost V 0 bases and J 2 bases, with 6 bases left between them. CDR3 length: 14 residues. The DNA of the CDR3 is TGTGCCAGCAGTTTAGCCGTGTTCACAGATACGCAGTATTTT. Translation: CASSLAVFTDTQYF.